One sample yielded the 5 T cell receptor beta chains listed below, sequenced in a study of T cell repertoires in cytomegalovirus infection. One entry per CDR3 protein, called by TCRdb with MiXCR from the reads. The table records around 260,000 distinct CDR3 sequences, about 23% of them present only once. Sequenced sample: PBMCs. The receptors stem from a human donor in good health (CMV status not recorded). Some clones in this sample may be carry-over from other donors' samples.

This clonotype has a handful of counts. The chain recombines TRBV7-9 with TRBJ1-2; tentatively, D is TRBD1 (5 bases). The length of the CDR3 is 14 residues. The V end was cut by 6 bases, the J end by 6 bases, with 17 bases between. Germline CDR1 and CDR2: SEHNR and FQNEAQ (reference sequence). The CDR3 sequence is CASSPGTPRNGYTF. DNA of the CDR3: TGTGCCAGCAGTCCCGGGACCCCCCGGAATGGCTACACCTTC. Full variable domain (outside the CDR3, taken from reference TRBV7-9 and TRBJ1-2): DTGVSQNPRHKITKRGQNVTFRCDPISEHNRLYWYRQTLGQGPEFLTYFQNEAQLEKSRLLSDRFSAERPKGSFSTLEIQRTEQGDSAMYLCASSPGTPRNGYTFGSGTRLTVV.

This clonotype occurred a few times. The genes are TRBV19 and TRBJ2-3; 8 bases fit TRBD2. Germline CDR1 is LNHDA and CDR2 is SQIVND (reference sequence). CDR3 length: 15 amino acids. The V segment lost 3 bases and the J segment 5 bases; nucleotides outside the gene matches: 7. In DNA, the CDR3 is TGTGCCAGTAGTATGGCCAGCGGGAGAATAGATACGCAGTATTTT. Translated: CASSMASGRIDTQYF. Combining the CDR3 with reference TRBV19 and TRBJ2-3 gives the whole variable domain DGGITQSPKYLFRKEGQNVTLSCEQNLNHDAMYWYRQDPGQGLRLIYYSQIVNDFQKGDIAEGYSVSREKKESFPLTVTSAQKNPTAFYLCASSMASGRIDTQYFGPGTRLTVL.

This clonotype was recorded at least ten times. V gene TRBV7-2 combines with J gene TRBJ2-1; D remains unclear. Germline lookup yields CDR1 SGHTA and CDR2 FQGNSA. The CDR3 length is 10 residues. V was shortened by 5 bases and J by 6 bases, with 2 bases between the two germline ends. The CDR3 sequence is CASSINEQFF. In DNA form, the CDR3 reads TGTGCCAGCAGCATCAATGAGCAGTTCTTC.

The rearrangement links TRBV12-3 or TRBV12-4 to TRBJ2-5; maybe TRBD1 (5 bases). V lost 6 bases to trimming and J lost 0 bases, with 14 bases between them. The CDR3 has 15 amino acids. In nucleotides, the CDR3 is TGTGCCAGCAGGCGAGACAGAAGGTACCAAGAGACCCAGTACTTC. Translated, it gives CASRRDRRYQETQYF.

The V gene is TRBV14, the J gene TRBJ2-7; 9 bases are shared with TRBD2. CDR1 and CDR2 (germline): SGHDN, FVKESK. The length of the CDR3 is 14 residues. Trimming at V came to 0 bases and at J to 4 bases, leaving 1 base not matched to a gene. The CDR3 DNA reads TGTGCCAGCAGCCAAGATAGCGGGAGATACGAGCAGTACTTC. This sequence encodes CASSQDSGRYEQYF.